The next 22 T cell receptor beta chains were all read from a single sample in a study of a mutant IDH1 vaccine in newly diagnosed glioma. Time point defined: week 35, safety follow-up. Vaccination used 300 ug of mutant IDH1 20-mer peptide per dose, with topical imiquimod. Sequencing used immunoSEQ multiplex PCR; TCRdb keeps in-frame clones, though not all of them. Found here are about 68,000 clones, around 82% of them singletons; the top ten hold 9.5% to 15%. Their specific antigens are unknown. The source was PBMCs, collected from a glioma patient whose treatment included an IDH1 peptide vaccine. All receptors derive from a man younger than 35 with glioma.

This chain connects TRBV27 to TRBJ1-3, with a tentative D call TRBD1 (5 bases). V lost 5 bases, J lost 8 bases, and 16 bases lay in between. Germline assignment: CDR1 MNHEY and CDR2 SMNVEV (reference sequence). The CDR3 loop spans 14 amino acids. The CDR3 is CASSPRGTPDTIYF. CDR3 bases: TGTGCCAGCAGTCCCCGCGGGACCCCGGACACCATATATTTT.

This rearrangement joins TRBV11-2 to TRBJ2-7; D is ambiguous. Germline-derived CDR1 and CDR2 are SGHAT and FQNNGV. The CDR3 length is 13 residues. Between the trimmed V and J ends, which lost 8 bases and 3 bases, there was a span of 14 bases. CDR3 sequence (DNA): TGTGCCAGCCAAAAGCCCAGTGGCTACGAGCAGTACTTC. Protein: CASQKPSGYEQYF.

The chain recombines TRBV11-2 with TRBJ1-2, with a tentative D call TRBD1 (5 bases). The V end was cut by 8 bases, the J end by 7 bases, with 20 bases between. The CDR3 is 14 residues long. Germline CDR1 and CDR2: SGHAT and FQNNGV. CDR3 in DNA: TGTGCCAGCGTCTCCCCGGGGCGGCGGCTTGGCTACACCTTC. Amino acid sequence: CASVSPGRRLGYTF.

This chain uses TRBV18 with TRBJ1-4; D is possibly TRBD1 (5 bases). V was cut by 1 base and J by 4 bases, with 13 bases left in between. CDR3 size: 16 residues. In germline, CDR1 is KGHSH, CDR2 LQKENI. The CDR3 nucleotides are TGTGCCAGCTCACCACAACGGACACCTAATAATGAAAAACTGTTTTTT. Amino acids: CASSPQRTPNNEKLFF.

This clone was seen once. The genes are TRBV5-6 and TRBJ1-2, with 9 bases matching TRBD1. CDR3 length: 13 residues. The V and J ends lost 4 bases and 8 bases, in that order; junction bases with no gene match: 6. Germline V gives CDR1 SGHDT, CDR2 YYEEEE. The CDR3 protein is CASSVGTGYGYTF. Here the CDR3 DNA reads TGTGCCAGCAGCGTCGGGACAGGGTACGGCTACACCTTC.

The gene calls are TRBV4-2 and TRBJ2-2; either TRBD1 or TRBD2 may fit D (6 bases each). This CDR3 is 15 amino acids long. V shed 0 bases and J shed 6 bases, with 11 bases lying between them. In germline, CDR1 is LGHNA, CDR2 YNFKEQ. CDR3 DNA sequence: TGTGCCAGCAGCCAAGAGGGGGGCAGGCCCGGGGAGCTGTTTTTT. Protein: CASSQEGGRPGELFF.

The chain uses TRBV29-1 and TRBJ2-7, with D possibly being TRBD1 or TRBD2 (5 bases each). V was cut by 5 bases and J by 1 base, with 12 bases left in between. Germline V lookup: CDR1 SQVTM, CDR2 ANQGSEA. The CDR3 sequence is 13 residues long. CDR3 residues: CSVSGDGSYEQYF. The CDR3 DNA is TGCAGCGTTTCCGGGGACGGTTCCTACGAGCAGTACTTC.

This chain connects TRBV9 to TRBJ2-3, with D maybe TRBD2 (6 bases). Trimming removed 2 bases at V and 5 bases at J, with 9 bases between. In germline, CDR1 is SGDLS, CDR2 YYNGEE. This CDR3 spans 13 amino acids. CDR3: CASSVVGRDTQYF. For the CDR3, the DNA is TGTGCCAGCAGCGTGGTCGGGAGAGATACGCAGTATTTT.

The chain recombines TRBV6-6 with TRBJ2-5; 13 positions agree with TRBD2. This CDR3 spans 15 amino acids. CDR1 and CDR2 (germline): MNHNY, SVGAGI (reference sequence). J was trimmed by 4 bases and V by 7 bases; bases with no gene match: 6. The CDR3 region is CASNLLAGGGETQYF. CDR3 in DNA: TGTGCCAGCAACCTACTAGCGGGAGGGGGAGAGACCCAGTACTTC.

The V call is TRBV4-1, the J call TRBJ1-1, with D possibly matching TRBD1 (6 bases). The ends were cut back, 0 bases at V and 0 bases at J, with 11 bases in the middle. There are 16 residues in the CDR3. Germline CDR1 reads MGHRA; CDR2 reads YSYEKL. The CDR3 loop reads CASSQDRWGLNTEAFF. The CDR3 DNA is TGCGCCAGCAGCCAAGACCGCTGGGGGCTGAACACTGAAGCTTTCTTT.

This chain links TRBV30 with TRBJ2-2; no clear D. V shed 8 bases and J shed 0 bases, with 4 bases lying between them. The CDR3 has 11 amino acids. From germline, CDR1 is GTSNPN and CDR2 SVGIG (reference sequence). DNA for the CDR3: TGTGCCGCCCCGAACACCGGGGAGCTGTTTTTT. Protein: CAAPNTGELFF.

The genes are TRBV6-5 and TRBJ1-5; no clear D. V was pared by 5 bases and J by 0 bases, with 8 bases between. The germline CDR1 and CDR2 sequences are MNHEY and SVGAGI. The CDR3 is 14 residues long. CDR3 region: CASSTEYSNQPQHF. The CDR3 nucleotides are TGTGCCAGCAGTACAGAGTATAGCAATCAGCCCCAGCATTTT.

This clone was detected only a few times. The chain recombines TRBV4-3 with TRBJ1-2; possible D gene TRBD1, 6 bases. Germline lookup yields CDR1 LGHNA and CDR2 YSLEER. Trimming left V 0 bases short and J 4 bases short, with 12 bases between. CDR3 length: 15 residues. The DNA for the CDR3 is TGCGCCAGCAGCCAAGAGTTACAGGGTCTCTATGGCTACACCTTC. Translation: CASSQELQGLYGYTF.

The chain employs TRBV4-3 and TRBJ1-2; perhaps TRBD1 as D (5 bases). Germline-derived CDR1 and CDR2 are LGHNA and YSLEER. The ends were cut back, 4 bases at V and 7 bases at J, with 16 bases in the middle. The CDR3 spans 14 residues. CDR3 in DNA: TGCGCCAGCAGCCGAGCCGGGACGGTTAGTGGCTACACCTTC. Residues: CASSRAGTVSGYTF.

The chain couples TRBV4-3 to TRBJ1-2, with TRBD1 as a possible D gene (5 bases). Trimming removed 6 bases at V and 5 bases at J, with 19 bases between. In germline, CDR1 is LGHNA, CDR2 YSLEER. The CDR3 sequence is 15 residues long. CDR3 amino acids: CASSSQEKGPYGYTF. CDR3 DNA sequence: TGCGCCAGCAGTTCCCAAGAGAAGGGGCCATATGGCTACACCTTC.

This sequence joins TRBV6-5 and TRBJ2-5; D is uncertain. The CDR3 sequence is 13 residues long. CDR1 and CDR2 from the germline V gene are MNHEY and SVGAGI. The V end was cut by 6 bases, the J end by 1 base, with 9 bases between. CDR3 nucleotide sequence: TGTGCCAGCAGCCCGTACAGCCAAGAGACCCAGTACTTC. This sequence encodes CASSPYSQETQYF.

The chain links TRBV30 to TRBJ1-3; TRBD1 aligns across 8 bases. Germline values: CDR1 GTSNPN, CDR2 SVGIG (reference sequence). V was pared by 2 bases and J by 0 bases, with 9 bases of the junction left unmatched. This CDR3 is 17 amino acids long. CDR3 bases: TGTGCCTGGAGTTCCTGGGGACAGGCGCGCTCTGGAAACACCATATATTTT. Its translation: CAWSSWGQARSGNTIYF.

The CDR3 spells CASSLVMGPSNQPQHF. The CDR3, as DNA: TGTGCCAGCAGTTTAGTGATGGGGCCTAGCAATCAGCCCCAGCATTTT. This sequence joins TRBV28 and TRBJ1-5; TRBD1 is a possible D gene (5 bases). With 2 bases removed from V and 0 bases from J, the gap between germline ends came to 11 bases. The CDR3 contains 16 residues. The germline gives CDR1 MDHEN, CDR2 SYDVKM.

The chain carries TRBV6-5 and TRBJ2-2; the match to TRBD1 covers 10 bases. Germline V gene data show CDR1 as MNHEY and CDR2 as SVGAGI. The CDR3 has 14 amino acids. J was trimmed by 5 bases and V by 6 bases; bases with no gene match: 3. The CDR3 DNA is TGTGCCAGCAGCCGGGACAGGGGTACCGGGGAGCTGTTTTTT. As protein: CASSRDRGTGELFF.

This chain joins TRBV5-4 and TRBJ2-1; the D is unclear. CDR3 size: 15 residues. V gave up 4 bases and J gave up 7 bases, with 18 bases separating them. Per the germline V gene, CDR1 is SGHNT and CDR2 is YYREEE (reference sequence). The CDR3 here is CASSAKEVGQNEQFF. The CDR3 coding sequence is TGTGCCAGCAGCGCTAAAGAGGTGGGCCAGAATGAGCAGTTCTTC.

The rearrangement links TRBV6-5 to TRBJ2-7, with D unclear. Germline CDR1 is MNHEY and CDR2 is SVGAGI. Trimming removed 3 bases at V and 4 bases at J, with 4 bases between. The CDR3 extends over 11 amino acids. CDR3 region: CASSYNYEQYF. The CDR3 DNA follows: TGTGCCAGCAGTTATAATTACGAGCAGTACTTC.

The chain carries TRBV5-1 and TRBJ2-1; D is ambiguous. Germline loops: CDR1 SGHRS, CDR2 YFSETQ. Deletions cut 4 bases from V and 0 bases from J, with 5 bases between. The CDR3 is 13 residues long. The DNA for the CDR3 is TGCGCCAGCAGCAGTGACTCCTACAATGAGCAGTTCTTC. Protein product: CASSSDSYNEQFF.